This TCR beta chain was identified during a study of T cell repertoires in cytomegalovirus infection. In the study overall: Both a matching HLA type and CMV infection were indicated by public TCR beta signatures.

This clonotype was observed a few times. The target antigen is unknown. MiXCR, applied by TCRdb to the reads, yields one record per CDR3 protein. Of roughly 920,000 distinct CDR3 sequences in the sample, around 29% were seen once. The CDR3 spans 15 residues. CDR1 and CDR2 (germline): SGHVS, FQNEAQ. Trimming removed 7 bases from V and 3 bases from J, with 15 bases in between. This TCR came from a human donor in good health (CMV status not recorded). Some clones in this sample may be carry-over from other donors' samples. The chain carries TRBV7-8 and TRBJ1-4; D perhaps matches TRBD1 (6 bases). The source material was cultured CD8+ T cells from PBMCs, sampled from culture after CMV antigen stimulation. CDR3 sequence (DNA): TGTGCCAGCACCTCAGGTCCAGGGGCTAATGAAAAACTGTTTTTT. It translates to CASTSGPGANEKLFF.